This T cell receptor (beta chain) was profiled in a study of post-analysis software for immune sequencing data. The wider study: The disease courses spanned relapsing-remitting, secondary progressive and progressive-relapsing forms of multiple sclerosis. General study points: In patients, 4 to 6 TRBV segments were more frequent than in controls, with TRBV5-6, TRBV5-1 and TRBV20-1 among them.

Tagging with unique molecular identifiers was a feature of the TCR beta cDNA libraries. Between roughly 0.95 and 10 million T cells gave rise to some 490,000 cDNA molecules. Each CDR3 protein is one row after TCRdb ran MiXCR on the PCR reads. The sample comprises approximately 770,000 distinct CDR3 sequences, roughly 46% of which are singletons, and 4% to 5% rests with the top ten. This clonotype was observed a few times. Its antigen is unidentified. Per germline, CDR1 SGHRS and CDR2 YFSETQ. The CDR3 extends over 13 amino acids. The V end was cut by 0 bases, the J end by 7 bases, with 5 bases between. The receptor was derived from a girl under 18 with multiple sclerosis. The V and J genes are TRBV5-1 and TRBJ2-6; D unclear. Sequencing was performed on blood. CDR3 loop: CASSLERANVLTF. The DNA of the CDR3 is TGCGCCAGCAGCTTGGAAAGAGCCAACGTCCTGACTTTC.